A single sample gave rise to the 32 T cell receptor beta chains below, sequenced in a study of blood T cell repertoires in COVID-19. Libraries were prepared by immunoSEQ multiplex PCR; TCRdb keeps only in-frame clonotypes and omits some of them. The sample lists around 280,000 clones; approximately 86% were seen once. The sample consisted of peripheral blood. The receptor set was obtained from a woman aged 25-40 years who had recovered from COVID-19.

V is TRBV5-8 and J is TRBJ2-7, with unresolved D. Germline loops: CDR1 SGHTS, CDR2 YDEGEE. There are 11 residues in the CDR3. V lost 4 bases and J 6 bases, leaving 8 bases between the germline ends. CDR3 residues: CASSPLSEQYF. CDR3 sequence (DNA): TGTGCCAGCAGCCCCTTATCCGAGCAGTACTTC.

The chain links TRBV7-9 to TRBJ1-5, with 9 bases matching TRBD1. Germline values: CDR1 SEHNR, CDR2 FQNEAQ (reference sequence). V trimming: 5 bases; J trimming: 2 bases; junction bases outside the gene matches: 7. CDR3 length: 16 residues. CDR3: CASSVTGGGGNQPQHF. CDR3 sequence (DNA): TGTGCCAGCAGCGTAACAGGGGGCGGAGGCAATCAGCCCCAGCATTTT.

The chain carries TRBV19 and TRBJ1-3; possible D gene TRBD1, 5 bases. Germline V gene data show CDR1 as LNHDA and CDR2 as SQIVND (reference sequence). The CDR3 totals 17 residues. V shed 6 bases and J shed 0 bases, with 18 bases lying between them. Here the CDR3 DNA reads TGTGCCAGTAGACAAAGGGGTGGATTCTCCTCTGGAAACACCATATATTTT. Its protein is CASRQRGGFSSGNTIYF.

The chain carries TRBV6-5 and TRBJ2-1; 11 nucleotides agree with TRBD2. Per the germline V gene, CDR1 is MNHEY and CDR2 is SVGAGI. The J segment lost 8 bases and the V segment lost 6 bases, leaving 9 bases of the junction unmatched. This CDR3 contains 15 residues. This CDR3 is CASSLRLAGRDEQFF. The CDR3 region has the DNA TGTGCCAGCAGCCTTAGACTAGCGGGGAGGGATGAGCAGTTCTTC.

The chain couples TRBV19 to TRBJ1-5; 7 bases map to TRBD1. CDR1 and CDR2 from the germline V gene are LNHDA and SQIVND (reference sequence). Trimming cost V 9 bases and J 2 bases; bases outside gene matches: 10. The CDR3 consists of 15 residues. CDR3 nucleotide sequence: TGTGCCAGCACCCGGGGGACAGCCGGCAATCAGCCCCAGCATTTT. Protein sequence: CASTRGTAGNQPQHF.

The rearrangement joins TRBV28 to TRBJ1-2, with D uncertain. V was shortened by 8 bases and J by 6 bases, with 16 bases between the two germline ends. The CDR3 totals 13 residues. Germline V lookup: CDR1 MDHEN, CDR2 SYDVKM. The CDR3 protein is CASLPSVRDGYTF. CDR3 bases: TGTGCCAGCCTTCCTTCGGTGCGGGATGGCTACACCTTC.

The J gene is TRBJ2-1, the V gene TRBV7-6; possibly TRBD2 for D (6 bases). V dropped 0 bases and J dropped 8 bases, with 8 bases sitting between them. This CDR3 spans 13 amino acids. Germline CDR1 reads SGHVS; CDR2 reads FNYEAQ. CDR3 bases: TGTGCCAGCAGCTTAGCCGGAGGGGATGAGCAGTTCTTC. Translation gives CASSLAGGDEQFF.

Comment on this clone: A read error may account for a junction end that differs from germline. This sequence joins TRBV7-9 and TRBJ2-1, with a weak D call TRBD2 (5 bases). CDR1 and CDR2 (germline): SEHNR, FQNEAQ (reference sequence). This CDR3 spans 14 amino acids. CDR3 bases: TGTGCCAGCATCGGGGATAACTCCTTCAATGAGCAGTTCTTC. It specifies CASIGDNSFNEQFF.

V is TRBV2 and J is TRBJ1-6; D ambiguous. The CDR3 contains 16 residues. V shed 2 bases and J shed 6 bases, with 14 bases lying between them. Germline CDR1 is SNHLY and CDR2 is FYNNEI. CDR3 in amino acids: CASSESLTSRNSPLHF. The CDR3 bases are TGTGCCAGCAGTGAAAGTCTAACGTCTCGTAATTCACCCCTCCACTTT.

The V gene is TRBV3-1 (or the pseudogene TRBV3-2), the J gene TRBJ2-7, with a possible D match to TRBD2 (6 bases). This CDR3 has 15 residues. Germline CDR1 is LGHDT and CDR2 is YNNKEL (reference sequence). Trimming took off 4 bases at V and 4 bases at J, with 17 bases between the two ends. CDR3 sequence (DNA): TGTGCCAGCAGCCTTCCGGGACTCGGGTATTACGAGCAGTACTTC. As protein: CASSLPGLGYYEQYF.

This clone was seen only once. The rearrangement joins TRBV4-3 to TRBJ2-1, with D maybe TRBD1 (5 bases). Germline lookup yields CDR1 LGHNA and CDR2 YSLEER. The CDR3 sequence is 14 residues long. V was pared by 0 bases and J by 10 bases, with 13 bases between. CDR3 in DNA: TGCGCCAGCAGCCAAGAAGGGGTACCAATAGAGCAGTTCTTC. This sequence encodes CASSQEGVPIEQFF.

V is TRBV7-2 and J is TRBJ1-1; 7 nucleotides align to TRBD1. The junction had 6 bases not matched to a gene; V was cut back by 7 bases and J by 1 base. CDR1 and CDR2 from the germline V gene are SGHTA and FQGNSA. The CDR3 spans 14 residues. As DNA, the CDR3 is TGTGCCAGCACCCCGGGACAGTCGAACACTGAAGCTTTCTTT. It is translated as CASTPGQSNTEAFF.

The V gene is TRBV24-1, the J gene TRBJ2-5, with 9 bases identical to TRBD1. Per the germline V gene, CDR1 is KGHDR and CDR2 is SFDVKD. Germline trimming cut 5 bases from V and 2 bases from J; bases unmatched to any gene: 5. The CDR3 is 15 residues long. The CDR3 nucleotides read TGTGCCACCAGTGGTTCGACAGGGGGACAAGAGACCCAGTACTTC. Translation: CATSGSTGGQETQYF.

The J gene is TRBJ1-3, the V gene TRBV25-1; 7 positions match TRBD1. This CDR3 spans 13 amino acids. Germline lookup yields CDR1 MGHDK and CDR2 SYGVNS. With V trimmed by 4 bases and J by 4 bases, 1 base remained unmatched. The CDR3 region has the DNA TGTGCCAGCAGTGGACAGGGAGGAAACACCATATATTTT. This encodes CASSGQGGNTIYF. The full variable domain, with the rest looked up from reference TRBV25-1 and TRBJ1-3, is EADIYQTPRYLVIGTGKKITLECSQTMGHDKMYWYQQDPGMELHLIHYSYGVNSTEKGDLSSESTVSRIRTEHFPLTLESARPSHTSQYLCASSGQGGNTIYFGEGSWLTVV.

The chain combines TRBV6-2 or TRBV6-3 with TRBJ2-7; TRBD2 might be the D (6 bases). Deletions cut 2 bases from V and 3 bases from J, with 8 bases between. Looked up from germline, CDR1 is MNHEY and CDR2 is SVGEGT. The CDR3 consists of 13 residues. The CDR3 region is CASSYGGNYEQYF. The CDR3 coding sequence is TGTGCCAGCAGTTACGGGGGGAACTACGAGCAGTACTTC.

The rearrangement uses TRBV5-4 and TRBJ2-1; 8 nucleotides agree with TRBD2. Germline V gene sequence: CDR1 SGHNT, CDR2 YYREEE (reference sequence). The CDR3 covers 14 residues. V dropped 1 base and J dropped 7; count of bases not matched to a gene: 4. The CDR3: CASSLSGSENEQFF. The CDR3 DNA follows: TGTGCCAGCAGCTTGAGCGGGAGTGAGAATGAGCAGTTCTTC.

Only one count was recorded for this clone. The chain combines TRBV5-4 with TRBJ1-4; D is undetermined. The V gene lost 1 base and the J gene lost 7 bases, with 8 bases spanning the gap. Germline V gives CDR1 SGHNT, CDR2 YYREEE (reference sequence). The CDR3 contains 13 residues. The CDR3 DNA follows: TGTGCCAGCAGCTTGAGTGGCGGTGAAAAACTGTTTTTT. Its translation: CASSLSGGEKLFF. Looking up the rest from reference TRBV5-4 and TRBJ1-4 gives the full variable domain: ETGVTQSPTHLIKTRGQQVTLRCSSQSGHNTVSWYQQALGQGPQFIFQYYREEENGRGNFPPRFSGLQFPNYSSELNVNALELDDSALYLCASSLSGGEKLFFGSGTQLSVL.

The DNA of the CDR3 is TGTGCCAGCAGTTTATTCAACCCGGGACAGAACAACTATGGCTACACCTTC. Translated, it gives CASSLFNPGQNNYGYTF. This chain uses TRBV28 with TRBJ1-2; TRBD1 aligns across 7 bases. The CDR3 extends over 17 amino acids. CDR1 and CDR2 (germline): MDHEN, SYDVKM. V shed 1 base, J shed 2 bases, and the junction held 10 bases outside the gene matches.

This clone appeared once. This rearrangement joins TRBV18 to TRBJ2-5; D not certain. CDR3 length: 15 residues. The V end was cut by 6 bases, the J end by 2 bases, with 16 bases between. Looked up from germline, CDR1 is KGHSH and CDR2 is LQKENI. CDR3 bases: TGTGCCAGCTCCCCTACTACCTGGTCGCAAGAGACCCAGTACTTC. Protein: CASSPTTWSQETQYF.

CDR3 sequence (DNA): TGCGCCAGCAGCCTAGGCGGGTCAAACTATAATTCACCCCTCCACTTT. It specifies CASSLGGSNYNSPLHF. This sequence joins TRBV5-1 and TRBJ1-6, with no clear D. The CDR3 runs 16 residues. Germline V CDR1 and CDR2: SGHRS, YFSETQ. The germline V and J ends were trimmed by 4 bases and 3 bases, with 14 bases remaining between them.

The chain is built from TRBV5-1 and TRBJ1-1; the D is unclear. The CDR3 runs 15 residues. Germline V gene sequence: CDR1 SGHRS, CDR2 YFSETQ. The V gene lost 2 bases and the J gene lost 2 bases, with 13 bases spanning the gap. CDR3 in DNA: TGCGCCAGCAGCTTTCACCCGGTCCCTAACACTGAAGCTTTCTTT. Its translation is CASSFHPVPNTEAFF.

The chain links TRBV2 to TRBJ2-7, with TRBD1 identical over 9 bases. Germline V CDR1 and CDR2: SNHLY, FYNNEI. This CDR3 has 17 amino acids. The J segment lost 2 bases and the V segment lost 4 bases, leaving 12 bases of the junction unmatched. Here the CDR3 DNA reads TGTGCCAGCAGTGCCAGATCCGGGACAGGGAGGCCCTACGAGCAGTACTTC. Translating it yields CASSARSGTGRPYEQYF.

This sequence joins TRBV4-1 and TRBJ2-3; 15 positions match TRBD2. Germline CDR1 and CDR2: MGHRA and YSYEKL. J gave up 2 bases and V 1 base, and 10 bases lay outside the gene matches. The CDR3 is made up of 20 amino acids. The CDR3 DNA follows: TGCGCCAGCAGCCAAGGGTTCGGACTAGCGGGGGGGTACAACACAGATACGCAGTATTTT. Protein: CASSQGFGLAGGYNTDTQYF.

This clone was detected once. The gene calls are TRBV4-1 and TRBJ1-3; weak D call: TRBD1 (5 bases). V lost 2 bases and J lost 9, with 8 bases in between. Looked up from germline, CDR1 is MGHRA and CDR2 is YSYEKL. The CDR3 runs to 12 residues. The CDR3 here is CASSQSDSTIYF. CDR3 sequence (DNA): TGCGCCAGCAGCCAAAGCGACAGCACCATATATTTT.

The chain combines TRBV2 with TRBJ1-6; D call uncertain. Germline lookup yields CDR1 SNHLY and CDR2 FYNNEI. V dropped 3 bases and J dropped 0 bases, with 15 bases sitting between them. The CDR3 runs 18 residues. The CDR3 spells CASSDGGSGSSYNSPLHF. The CDR3 region has the DNA TGTGCCAGCAGTGATGGCGGGTCGGGGAGCTCCTATAATTCACCCCTCCACTTT.

This clone was observed a handful of times. The J gene is TRBJ2-2, the V gene TRBV27; weak D call: TRBD1 (6 bases). The CDR3 loop spans 15 amino acids. Trimming pared 0 bases from V and 9 bases from J, leaving 14 bases between. Germline assignment: CDR1 MNHEY and CDR2 SMNVEV (reference sequence). CDR3 in DNA: TGTGCCAGCAGTTTATCCGGGACAAAAAACCGGGAGCTGTTTTTT. Translated, it gives CASSLSGTKNRELFF.

The chain couples TRBV5-4 to TRBJ1-4; unclear D gene. The V end was cut by 5 bases, the J end by 0 bases, with 5 bases between. The CDR3 consists of 13 residues. CDR1 SGHNT and CDR2 YYREEE come from the germline V gene (reference sequence). CDR3 nucleotides: TGTGCCAGCAGAACAGCAACTAATGAAAAACTGTTTTTT. The encoded protein is CASRTATNEKLFF.

The chain couples TRBV29-1 to TRBJ2-1, with D possibly matching TRBD2 (5 bases). Germline lookup yields CDR1 SQVTM and CDR2 ANQGSEA. The CDR3 is 8 residues long. Trimming pared 3 bases from V and 16 bases from J, leaving 7 bases between. The CDR3: CSVDTGFF. CDR3 nucleotides: TGCAGCGTTGACACGGGATTCTTC.

The rearrangement uses TRBV6-5 and TRBJ1-2; the match to TRBD1 covers 9 bases. After removal of 6 bases from V and 8 bases from J, the junction contained 4 bases not matched to a gene. CDR3 length equals 12 residues. Germline V CDR1 and CDR2: MNHEY, SVGAGI. CDR3 loop: CASRKGTGGYTF. CDR3 DNA sequence: TGTGCCAGCAGAAAGGGGACAGGGGGCTACACCTTC.

The chain uses TRBV30 and TRBJ1-5; TRBD1 is a possible D gene (6 bases). Trimming took 2 bases from V and 2 from J, leaving 16 bases between them. Germline-derived CDR1 and CDR2 are GTSNPN and SVGIG (reference sequence). The CDR3 covers 16 residues. The CDR3, as DNA: TGTGCCTGGAGTCTTAGGGGGGGAAGGGGCAATCAGCCCCAGCATTTT. It is translated as CAWSLRGGRGNQPQHF. The variable domain in full, completed from reference TRBV30 and TRBJ1-5, reads SQTIHQWPATLVQPVGSPLSLECTVEGTSNPNLYWYRQAAGRGLQLLFYSVGIGQISSEVPQNLSASRPQDRQFILSSKKLLLSDSGFYLCAWSLRGGRGNQPQHFGDGTRLSIL.

The gene calls are TRBV5-6 and TRBJ2-1, with 12 nucleotides matching TRBD2. The CDR3 length is 16 residues. V lost 4 bases to trimming and J lost 5 bases; unmatched junction nucleotides: 7. CDR1 SGHDT and CDR2 YYEEEE come from the germline V gene. CDR3 protein: CASSRRTSGTNNEQFF. DNA for the CDR3: TGTGCCAGCAGCCGAAGGACTAGCGGGACTAACAATGAGCAGTTCTTC.

In its sample, this clone was seen a few times. V usage is TRBV10-3 and J usage is TRBJ2-1, with 7 bases identical to TRBD1. V lost 3 bases to trimming and J lost 5 bases; unmatched junction nucleotides: 10. The CDR3 has 16 amino acids. The V gene's germline CDR1 is ENHRY and CDR2 SYGVKD. The CDR3 spells CAISDFKRQGHNEQFF. The CDR3 region has the DNA TGTGCCATCAGTGATTTCAAGAGACAGGGCCACAATGAGCAGTTCTTC.